This TCR beta chain was recovered during a study of blood T cell repertoires in COVID-19. TCRdb keeps only in-frame clones here, not all; method: immunoSEQ multiplex PCR. The sample comprises over 600,000 clones, over 80% of which are singletons, and roughly 0.25% rests with the top ten. This CDR3 spans 15 amino acids. The V end was cut by 2 bases, the J end by 6 bases, with 17 bases between. Germline CDR1 MNHEY, CDR2 SVGAGI. Sequencing used peripheral blood. V and J are TRBV6-5 and TRBJ2-7; D may be TRBD2 (6 bases). The clonotype originates from a woman in her late teens or twenties with acute or convalescent COVID-19. CDR3 DNA: TGTGCCAGCAGTTACGGGGGGACCGCTTACTTCGAGCAGTACTTC. It encodes CASSYGGTAYFEQYF.